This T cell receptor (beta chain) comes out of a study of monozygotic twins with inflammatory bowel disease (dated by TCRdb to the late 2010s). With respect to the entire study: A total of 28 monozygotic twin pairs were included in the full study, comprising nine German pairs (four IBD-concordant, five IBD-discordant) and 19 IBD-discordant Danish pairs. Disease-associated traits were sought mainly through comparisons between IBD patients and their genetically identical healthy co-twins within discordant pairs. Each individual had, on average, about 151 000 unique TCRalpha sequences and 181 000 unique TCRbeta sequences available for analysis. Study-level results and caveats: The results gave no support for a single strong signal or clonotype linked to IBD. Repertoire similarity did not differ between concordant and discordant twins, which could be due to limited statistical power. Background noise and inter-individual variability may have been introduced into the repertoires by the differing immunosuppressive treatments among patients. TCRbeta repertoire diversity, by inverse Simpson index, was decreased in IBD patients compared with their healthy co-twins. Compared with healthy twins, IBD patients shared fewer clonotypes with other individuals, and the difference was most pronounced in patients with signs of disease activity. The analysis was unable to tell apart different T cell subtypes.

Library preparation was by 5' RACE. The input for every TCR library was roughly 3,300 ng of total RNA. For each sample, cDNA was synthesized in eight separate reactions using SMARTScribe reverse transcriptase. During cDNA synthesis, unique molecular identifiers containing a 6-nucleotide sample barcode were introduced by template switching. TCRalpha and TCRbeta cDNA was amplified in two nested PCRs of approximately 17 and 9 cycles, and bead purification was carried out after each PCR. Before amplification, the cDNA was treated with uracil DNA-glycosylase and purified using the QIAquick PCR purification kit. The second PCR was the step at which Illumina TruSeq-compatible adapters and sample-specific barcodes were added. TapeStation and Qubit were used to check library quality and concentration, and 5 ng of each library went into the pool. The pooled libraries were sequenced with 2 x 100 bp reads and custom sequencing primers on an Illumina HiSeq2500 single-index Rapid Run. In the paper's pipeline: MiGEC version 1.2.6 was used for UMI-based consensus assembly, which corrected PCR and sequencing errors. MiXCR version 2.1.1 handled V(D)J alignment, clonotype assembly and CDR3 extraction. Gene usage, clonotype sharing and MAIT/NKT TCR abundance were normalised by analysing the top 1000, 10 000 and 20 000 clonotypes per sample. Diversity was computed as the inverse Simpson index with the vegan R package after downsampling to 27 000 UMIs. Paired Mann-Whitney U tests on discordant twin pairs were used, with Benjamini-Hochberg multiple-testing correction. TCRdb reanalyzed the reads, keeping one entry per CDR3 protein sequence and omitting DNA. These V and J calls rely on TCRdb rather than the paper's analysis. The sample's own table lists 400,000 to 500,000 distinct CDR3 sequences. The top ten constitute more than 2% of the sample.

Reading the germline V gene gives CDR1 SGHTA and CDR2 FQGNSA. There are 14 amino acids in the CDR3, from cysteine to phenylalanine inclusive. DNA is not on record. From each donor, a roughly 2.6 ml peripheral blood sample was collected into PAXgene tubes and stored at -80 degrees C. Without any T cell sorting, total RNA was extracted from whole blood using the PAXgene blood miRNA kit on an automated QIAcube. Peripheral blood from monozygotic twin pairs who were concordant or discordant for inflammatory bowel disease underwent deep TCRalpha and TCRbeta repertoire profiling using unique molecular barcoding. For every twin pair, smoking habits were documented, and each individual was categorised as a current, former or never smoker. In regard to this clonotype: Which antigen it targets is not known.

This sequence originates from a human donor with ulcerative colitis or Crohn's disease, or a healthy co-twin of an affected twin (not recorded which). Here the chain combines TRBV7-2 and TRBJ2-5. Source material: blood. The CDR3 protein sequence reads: CASSASGVQETQYF.